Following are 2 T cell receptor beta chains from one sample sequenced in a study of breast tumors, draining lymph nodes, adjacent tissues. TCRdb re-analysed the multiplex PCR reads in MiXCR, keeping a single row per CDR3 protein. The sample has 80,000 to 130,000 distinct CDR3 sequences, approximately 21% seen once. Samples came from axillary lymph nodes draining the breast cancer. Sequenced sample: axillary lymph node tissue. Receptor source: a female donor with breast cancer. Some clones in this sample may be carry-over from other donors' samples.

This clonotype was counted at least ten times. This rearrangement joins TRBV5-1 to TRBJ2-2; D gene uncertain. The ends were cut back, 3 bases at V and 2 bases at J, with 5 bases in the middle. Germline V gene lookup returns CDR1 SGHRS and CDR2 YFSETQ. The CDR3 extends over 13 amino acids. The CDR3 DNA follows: TGCGCCAGCAGCTGGGGTAACACCGGGGAGCTGTTTTTT. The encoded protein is CASSWGNTGELFF.

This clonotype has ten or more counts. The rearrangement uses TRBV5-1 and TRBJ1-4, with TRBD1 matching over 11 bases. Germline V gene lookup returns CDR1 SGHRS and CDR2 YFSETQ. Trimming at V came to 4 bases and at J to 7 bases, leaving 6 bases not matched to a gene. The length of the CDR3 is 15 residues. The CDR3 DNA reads TGCGCCAGCAGCATAGCCGGGACAGGGGGTGAAAAACTGTTTTTT. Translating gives CASSIAGTGGEKLFF.